The subject of this entry is one T cell receptor beta chain. The antigen is undetermined. J was trimmed by 5 bases and V by 4 bases; bases with no gene match: 10. The CDR3 extends over 15 amino acids. Germline assignment: CDR1 SGHTA and CDR2 FQGNSA. The record originates from a study of T-cell reconstitution after alpha-beta-depleted transplantation in children. During its preparation, the TCRbeta library received unique molecular identifiers. TCRdb re-derived calls from the PCR reads in MiXCR, one entry per CDR3 protein. This table holds roughly 200,000 distinct CDR3 sequences, approximately 8.4% found once. General observations from the study: The authors attributed T-cell counts and diversity one year after transplant mostly to newly produced T cells. After transplant, high TCRbeta diversity at day 60 in some patients arose from surviving recipient T cells and thymic progenitors.

J is TRBJ2-5 and V is TRBV7-2, with 7 bases that match TRBD2. The origin of this receptor is a male patient between 2 and 15 years old who had a stem cell transplant for acute myeloid leukemia, so the T cells may come from the graft donor. The specimen was PBMCs, mostly from graft donor cells, collected 360 days after TCRalphabeta/CD19-depleted stem cell transplant. In nucleotides, the CDR3 is TGTGCCAGCAGCTCTACAACTAGCGCATGCGAGACCCAGTACTTC. This sequence encodes CASSSTTSACETQYF.